This T cell receptor beta chain was sequenced in a study of T cells after yellow fever vaccination. In this sample, this clonotype turned up many times. Its antigen is as yet unknown. TCRdb redid the calling of the 5' RACE reads with MiXCR, one entry per CDR3 protein. The sample lists 150,000 to 200,000 distinct CDR3 sequences; 6.2% were seen once. The study's findings and limits: A faster peak, day 5 versus 15, was reached by the weaker secondary response. A small proportion of clonotypes was detected in both the CD4 and CD8 compartments.

V lost 2 bases to trimming and J lost 1 base, with 3 bases between them. CDR3 size: 13 residues. CDR1 is SGHRS, CDR2 YFSETQ, per germline. Source: CD4+ T cells sorted from PBMCs, taken on the day of the first yellow fever vaccination. The clonotype originates from a man between 18 and 35 years old who received the YFV17D yellow fever vaccine. The chain couples TRBV5-1 to TRBJ2-2; D is unclear. The CDR3 here is CASSFMNTGELFF. For the CDR3, the DNA is TGCGCCAGCAGCTTTATGAACACCGGGGAGCTGTTTTTT.